This TCR beta chain was captured in a study of cytomegalovirus exposure and HLA in healthy donors. The protocol was immunoSEQ multiplex PCR, while the TCRdb copy is restricted to in-frame clones and leaves out a portion. The table lists over 250,000 clones, roughly nine tenths of them singletons. The sample holds a few counts of this clone. CDR3 length equals 14 residues. This sequence was found in a woman aged 30 to 39 in good health and CMV-seropositive. The chain uses TRBV21-1 and TRBJ1-2. TRBV21-1 is a recognized pseudogene. The material sequenced was PBMCs. The CDR3 sequence is CASSNLRSNYGYTF. As DNA, the CDR3 is TGTGCCAGCAGCAATCTGAGGTCTAACTATGGCTACACCTTC.